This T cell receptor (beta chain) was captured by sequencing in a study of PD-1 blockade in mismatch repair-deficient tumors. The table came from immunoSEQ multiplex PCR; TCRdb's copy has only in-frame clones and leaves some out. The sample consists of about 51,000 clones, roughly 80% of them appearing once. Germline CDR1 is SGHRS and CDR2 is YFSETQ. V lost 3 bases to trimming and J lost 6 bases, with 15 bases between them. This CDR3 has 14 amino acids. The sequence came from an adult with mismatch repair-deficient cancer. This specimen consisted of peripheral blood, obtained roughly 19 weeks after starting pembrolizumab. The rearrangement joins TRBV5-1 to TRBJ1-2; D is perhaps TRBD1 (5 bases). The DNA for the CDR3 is TGCGCCAGCAGCTCGCAGGGTAGGTCGGATGGCTACACCTTC. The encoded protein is CASSSQGRSDGYTF. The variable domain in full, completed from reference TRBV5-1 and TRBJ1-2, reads KAGVTQTPRYLIKTRGQQVTLSCSPISGHRSVSWYQQTPGQGLQFLFEYFSETQRNKGNFPGRFSGRQFSNSRSEMNVSTLELGDSALYLCASSSQGRSDGYTFGSGTRLTVV.